At least ten counts were recorded for the clone carrying this T cell receptor beta chain. A volume of about 9.7 ml of fresh peripheral blood supplied the PBMCs. This entry comes from a study of Graves' ophthalmopathy and Graves' hyperthyroidism. Amplification from RNA transcripts yielded the TCR beta CDR3 regions. Second-round multiplex PCR followed a first-round RT-PCR using HTBI primers. TCRdb independently ran MiXCR on the multiplex PCR reads; one entry per CDR3 protein. The sample carries nearly 400,000 distinct CDR3 sequences, about 18% recorded once. This CDR3 comprises 12 residues. The V and J ends lost 9 bases and 3 bases, in that order; junction bases with no gene match: 1. Looked up from germline, CDR1 is ENHRY and CDR2 is SYGVKD.

This chain uses TRBV10-3 with TRBJ2-7; 11 nucleotides align to TRBD2. The sequence derives from a woman under 30 with Graves' ophthalmopathy. The specimen was peripheral blood. This CDR3 reads CAIGTSGYEQYF. CDR3 coding DNA: TGTGCCATTGGGACTAGCGGCTACGAGCAGTACTTC.